These 16 T cell receptor beta chains originate from one sample sequenced in a study of Graves' ophthalmopathy and Graves' hyperthyroidism. Amplifying from RNA transcripts, the study obtained TCR beta CDR3 regions. Second-round multiplex PCR came after first-round RT-PCR with HTBI primers. TCRdb re-analysed the multiplex PCR reads in MiXCR, keeping a single row per CDR3 protein. The table lists about 740,000 distinct CDR3 sequences, 40% of them singletons. The specimen sequenced was peripheral blood. These receptors were taken from an adult man with Graves' ophthalmopathy.

The chain employs TRBV7-2 and TRBJ1-2; 9 nucleotides line up with TRBD1. Per the germline V gene, CDR1 is SGHTA and CDR2 is FQGNSA. This CDR3 is 16 amino acids long. The trim removed 3 bases at V and 5 bases at J, leaving 10 bases unmatched. The CDR3 bases are TGTGCCAGCAGCTTGACCCGGGACAGGGCGTTTTATGGCTACACCTTC. Protein product: CASSLTRDRAFYGYTF.

Concerning this clonotype itself: A much larger clone differs by one base, so this may be a read error. The chain employs TRBV29-1 and TRBJ1-1; D unresolved. The CDR3 covers 13 residues. Germline V gene data show CDR1 as SQVTM and CDR2 as ANQGSEA. V lost 2 bases and J 4 bases, leaving 11 bases between the germline ends. Written as DNA, the CDR3 is TGCAGCGTTGAATGGGGTTCCGGCACTGAAGCTTTCTTT. Translating gives CSVEWGSGTEAFF.

This clonotype was picked up a small number of times. V usage is TRBV12-3 or TRBV12-4 and J usage is TRBJ1-6; 7 nucleotides match TRBD1. The J segment lost 10 bases and the V segment lost 5 bases, leaving 11 bases of the junction unmatched. The CDR3 is made up of 15 amino acids. CDR3 nucleotides: TGTGCCAGCAGTCGTAAGGGGGCCACGAGATCACCCCTCCACTTT. This encodes CASSRKGATRSPLHF.

The sample holds a few counts of this clonotype. The chain is built from TRBV12-3 or TRBV12-4 and TRBJ1-4, with D possibly TRBD1 on 6 matching bases. Trimming stripped 4 bases from V and 0 bases from J, with 6 bases between. The CDR3 consists of 14 residues. CDR3 in amino acids: CASSWTATNEKLFF. The CDR3 coding sequence is TGTGCCAGCAGTTGGACAGCAACTAATGAAAAACTGTTTTTT.

This chain joins TRBV7-2 and TRBJ1-6; D gene uncertain. This CDR3 spans 11 amino acids. V was cut by 6 bases and J by 14 bases, with 11 bases left in between. Germline assignment: CDR1 SGHTA and CDR2 FQGNSA. The CDR3 DNA reads as TGTGCCAGCAGTTTCTCGGGCTCCCTCCACTTT. This codes for CASSFSGSLHF.

The V and J genes are TRBV4-2 and TRBJ1-5; D might be TRBD1 (5 bases). CDR1 and CDR2 (germline): LGHNA, YNFKEQ. Trimming pared 5 bases from V and 0 bases from J, leaving 11 bases between. CDR3 length: 15 residues. The CDR3 is CASSEGAYSNQPQHF. CDR3 bases: TGTGCCAGCAGCGAAGGGGCTTATAGCAATCAGCCCCAGCATTTT.

At least ten counts were recorded for this clonotype. CDR3 DNA sequence: TGTGCCAGCAGTTCCAATCGACAGGGCGGTCAGCCCCAGCATTTT. This gives the protein CASSSNRQGGQPQHF. The J gene is TRBJ1-5, the V gene TRBV12-3 or TRBV12-4; 7 bases are a match to TRBD1. V gave up 4 bases and J gave up 6 bases; unmatched junction bases: 9. CDR3 length equals 15 residues.

The V gene is TRBV5-6, the J gene TRBJ1-1; D gene unclear. This CDR3 is built from 14 residues. Trimming pared 4 bases from V and 2 bases from J, leaving 12 bases between. Looked up from germline, CDR1 is SGHDT and CDR2 is YYEEEE. The CDR3 loop is CASSVISLNTEAFF. CDR3 DNA sequence: TGTGCCAGCAGCGTGATCAGCCTAAACACTGAAGCTTTCTTT.

This clonotype was seen at least ten times. The J gene is TRBJ1-2, the V gene TRBV9; the D is unclear. Germline CDR1 SGDLS, CDR2 YYNGEE. The CDR3 length is 13 residues. Trimming removed 4 bases from V and 6 bases from J, with 13 bases in between. CDR3 in DNA: TGTGCCAGCAGCCCGTCCGGATTGCATGGCTACACCTTC. Translation: CASSPSGLHGYTF.

V gene TRBV19 combines with J gene TRBJ2-2; 9 bases are shared with TRBD1. V lost 3 bases, J lost 6 bases, and 2 bases stayed unmatched. CDR1 and CDR2 from the germline V gene are LNHDA and SQIVND (reference sequence). The length of the CDR3 is 14 residues. The CDR3 nucleotides are TGTGCCAGTAGTATTCGACAGGGGGCCGGGGAGCTGTTTTTT. Protein product: CASSIRQGAGELFF.

Comment on this clonotype: Being one base from a much bigger clone, this may be a read error. The chain is built from TRBV29-1 and TRBJ1-2; D is perhaps TRBD1 (6 bases). CDR3 length equals 16 residues. Germline V gene data show CDR1 as SQVTM and CDR2 as ANQGSEA. The DNA of the CDR3 is TGCGGCGTTGAAGGCATTCCGGGGGGCCCGGAGGTTGGCTACACCTTC. Translated, it gives CGVEGIPGGPEVGYTF.

This clonotype appeared a few times. The J gene is TRBJ2-5, the V gene TRBV19; perhaps TRBD1 as D (6 bases). V lost 3 bases and J lost 7, with 15 bases in between. The CDR3 loop spans 14 amino acids. Germline V gene lookup returns CDR1 LNHDA and CDR2 SQIVND (reference sequence). The DNA for the CDR3 is TGTGCCAGTAGTATGGATGGGGGCGCTGGGACCCAGTACTTC. Amino acids: CASSMDGGAGTQYF.

The chain is built from TRBV5-1 and TRBJ2-7, with D possibly being TRBD1 (5 bases). This CDR3 region has 14 residues. Trimming removed 7 bases at V and 2 bases at J, with 16 bases between. CDR1 and CDR2 from the germline V gene are SGHRS and YFSETQ. The CDR3 sequence is CASQSRVGPYEQYF. CDR3 coding DNA: TGCGCCAGCCAAAGCAGGGTTGGCCCCTACGAGCAGTACTTC.

This chain joins TRBV20-1 and TRBJ2-7; D call uncertain. Germline V CDR1 and CDR2: DFQATT, SNEGSKA (reference sequence). The germline V and J ends were trimmed by 0 bases and 3 bases, with 18 bases remaining between them. The CDR3 totals 16 residues. This chain's CDR3 is CSARDLVRPANYEQYF. The CDR3 DNA reads as TGCAGTGCTAGAGACCTAGTTAGGCCCGCGAACTACGAGCAGTACTTC.

There are many counts of this clonotype. The chain recombines TRBV19 with TRBJ1-2, with 7 bases that match TRBD1. The CDR3 totals 15 residues. Per the germline V gene, CDR1 is LNHDA and CDR2 is SQIVND (reference sequence). The trim removed 6 bases at V and 4 bases at J, leaving 11 bases unmatched. The CDR3 nucleotides read TGTGCCAGTAGGGACAGGAGCCCGCTTAGCTATGGCTACACCTTC. Translated, it gives CASRDRSPLSYGYTF.

The J gene is TRBJ2-7, the V gene TRBV20-1; 7 bases map to TRBD2. The CDR3 is 15 amino acids. Germline trimming cut 6 bases from V and 2 bases from J; bases unmatched to any gene: 13. Germline values: CDR1 DFQATT, CDR2 SNEGSKA (reference sequence). CDR3 in DNA: TGCAGTGCCCTCGGGAGGATAAAGAGCGCCTACGAGCAGTACTTC. Translation gives CSALGRIKSAYEQYF.